These 15 T cell receptor beta chains were sequenced from one sample in a study of beta chain features in type 1 diabetes. Expressed TCRB transcripts were sequenced because the entire RNA isolate underwent reverse transcription. The table came from immunoSEQ multiplex PCR; TCRdb's copy has only in-frame clones and leaves some out. The top ten hold roughly 0.07% of the sample, which has more than 85,000 clones, around 40% seen once. The sample consisted of stem cell memory CD4+ T cells from blood. The origin of the receptors is a woman in her late teens or twenties in good health.

V is TRBV5-1 and J is TRBJ2-3, with 7 bases lining up with TRBD2. V gave up 6 bases and J gave up 2 bases; unmatched junction bases: 9. The CDR3 consists of 15 residues. Germline V gene sequence: CDR1 SGHRS, CDR2 YFSETQ. CDR3 nucleotide sequence: TGCGCCAGCACCCAGGACGGGAGGAACACAGATACGCAGTATTTT. It is translated as CASTQDGRNTDTQYF.

This clone was counted once. The CDR3 is CATSRTGFQPQHF. The CDR3 region has the DNA TGTGCCACCAGCAGAACAGGTTTCCAGCCCCAGCATTTT. The chain couples TRBV15 to TRBJ1-5; D is perhaps TRBD1 (5 bases). Germline V lookup: CDR1 LNHNV, CDR2 YYDKDF (reference sequence). Between the trimmed V and J ends, which lost 2 bases and 7 bases, there was a span of 9 bases. The CDR3 runs to 13 residues. The entire variable domain, with the rest obtained from reference TRBV15 and TRBJ1-5, is as follows: DAMVIQNPRYQVTQFGKPVTLSCSQTLNHNVMYWYQQKSSQAPKLLFHYYDKDFNNEADTPDNFQSRRPNTSFCFLDIRSPGLGDTAMYLCATSRTGFQPQHFGDGTRLSIL.

V is TRBV19 and J is TRBJ1-5; TRBD1 agrees at 8 bases. V lost 4 bases, J lost 7 bases, and 12 bases stayed unmatched. This CDR3 has 16 residues. Germline V gives CDR1 LNHDA, CDR2 SQIVND (reference sequence). This CDR3 reads CASSTLRQGFWQPQHF. The DNA of the CDR3 is TGTGCCAGTAGTACTCTGCGACAGGGGTTTTGGCAGCCCCAGCATTTT. The full variable domain, rest sourced from reference TRBV19 and TRBJ1-5, is DGGITQSPKYLFRKEGQNVTLSCEQNLNHDAMYWYRQDPGQGLRLIYYSQIVNDFQKGDIAEGYSVSREKKESFPLTVTSAQKNPTAFYLCASSTLRQGFWQPQHFGDGTRLSIL.

The chain recombines TRBV10-3 with TRBJ2-1; D might be TRBD2 (5 bases). The CDR3 has 13 residues. Per the germline V gene, CDR1 is ENHRY and CDR2 is SYGVKD. The V end lost 6 bases, the J end lost 9 bases, and 15 bases lay between the germline ends. For the CDR3, the DNA is TGTGCCATCAGGGGATTAACTGGGAGTGAGCAGTTCTTC. It encodes CAIRGLTGSEQFF.

The CDR3 DNA is TGTGCCAGCCGCACCCAGGGTCAGCCCCAGCATTTT. Amino acid sequence: CASRTQGQPQHF. This chain uses TRBV2 with TRBJ1-5; maybe TRBD1 (5 bases). The CDR3 extends over 12 amino acids. Trimming stripped 8 bases from V and 6 bases from J, with 11 bases between. Germline V gene lookup returns CDR1 SNHLY and CDR2 FYNNEI.

DNA of the CDR3: TGCGCCAGCAGCAACCCCGTGGGGCAGGGCCAAGAGACCCAGTACTTC. It yields the protein CASSNPVGQGQETQYF. V is TRBV5-1 and J is TRBJ2-5, with D possibly matching TRBD1 (5 bases). V shed 4 bases and J shed 1 base, with 17 bases lying between them. The CDR3 runs 16 residues. Germline V gene lookup returns CDR1 SGHRS and CDR2 YFSETQ. The variable domain in full, completed from reference TRBV5-1 and TRBJ2-5, reads KAGVTQTPRYLIKTRGQQVTLSCSPISGHRSVSWYQQTPGQGLQFLFEYFSETQRNKGNFPGRFSGRQFSNSRSEMNVSTLELGDSALYLCASSNPVGQGQETQYFGPGTRLLVL.

The count of this clone is one. The chain links TRBV5-1 to TRBJ2-7, with 8 bases lining up with TRBD1. Trimming took 3 bases from V and 3 from J; bases not matched to a gene: 8. The germline gives CDR1 SGHRS, CDR2 YFSETQ. The CDR3 is 15 amino acids. CDR3 amino acids: CASSSQAGGNYEQYF. CDR3 DNA: TGCGCCAGCAGCTCACAGGCAGGGGGCAACTACGAGCAGTACTTC.

This clone occurred a few times. CDR3 coding DNA: TGCAGCGTTGAGAACAGCATGAACACTGAAGCTTTCTTT. Its protein is CSVENSMNTEAFF. The chain links TRBV29-1 to TRBJ1-1; D is uncertain. The CDR3 contains 13 residues. Trimming cost V 3 bases and J 0 bases, with 8 bases left between them. Germline CDR1 and CDR2: SQVTM and ANQGSEA.

The sample holds one count of this clone. The CDR3 DNA is TGTGCCAGCAGCTTCAGCCAGGGGTTAAATGAGCAGTTCTTC. Its protein is CASSFSQGLNEQFF. The V call is TRBV7-2, the J call TRBJ2-1, with a possible D match to TRBD1 (6 bases). Between the trimmed V and J ends, which lost 3 bases and 7 bases, there was a span of 13 bases. From germline, CDR1 is SGHTA and CDR2 FQGNSA. This CDR3 has 14 amino acids.

The chain joins TRBV29-1 to TRBJ1-2, with a weak D call TRBD1 (5 bases). Germline CDR1 and CDR2: SQVTM and ANQGSEA. V gave up 2 bases and J gave up 4 bases, with 11 bases separating them. The CDR3 contains 13 residues. CDR3 loop: CSVESRVFYGYTF. The CDR3 coding sequence is TGCAGCGTTGAAAGCAGGGTCTTCTATGGCTACACCTTC.

This chain joins TRBV27 and TRBJ2-7, with 9 bases fitting TRBD2. The germline V gene has CDR1 MNHEY and CDR2 SMNVEV (reference sequence). This CDR3 has 15 residues. The J segment lost 6 bases and the V segment lost 2 bases, leaving 8 bases of the junction unmatched. The CDR3 loop is CASSLVASGAREQYF. The CDR3 region has the DNA TGTGCCAGCAGTTTAGTCGCTAGCGGGGCGCGCGAGCAGTACTTC.

The chain is built from TRBV6-5 and TRBJ1-3; TRBD1 might be the D (5 bases). The CDR3 totals 13 residues. The V gene lost 6 bases and the J gene lost 4 bases, with 10 bases spanning the gap. The germline V gene has CDR1 MNHEY and CDR2 SVGAGI. CDR3 bases: TGTGCCAGCAGGGACAACTGGGGAAACACCATATATTTT. It is translated as CASRDNWGNTIYF.

V usage is TRBV19 and J usage is TRBJ2-7, with TRBD1 matching 9 bases. This CDR3 spans 15 amino acids. Germline V gene data show CDR1 as LNHDA and CDR2 as SQIVND (reference sequence). V lost 2 bases to trimming and J lost 6 bases; unmatched junction nucleotides: 8. The CDR3 coding sequence is TGTGCCAGTAGTATATCCGGGACAGGGATAGGCGAGCAGTACTTC. Protein product: CASSISGTGIGEQYF.

The V call is TRBV4-2, the J call TRBJ2-1; 8 bases map to TRBD2. Losses at the gene ends were 3 bases for V and 8 bases for J; bases not matched to a gene: 6. This CDR3 spans 14 amino acids. CDR1 and CDR2 from the germline V gene are LGHNA and YNFKEQ. The CDR3 reads CASSHGRADDEQFF. CDR3 DNA sequence: TGTGCCAGCAGCCACGGGAGGGCCGACGATGAGCAGTTCTTC.

Only a few counts were recorded for this clone. V usage is TRBV6-6 and J usage is TRBJ2-5, with D unresolved. The CDR3 is 13 residues long. V lost 3 bases and J 7 bases, leaving 12 bases between the germline ends. The germline V gene has CDR1 MNHNY and CDR2 SVGAGI (reference sequence). The DNA for the CDR3 is TGTGCCAGCAGTTATCACCAACATGGGACCCAGTACTTC. Translation: CASSYHQHGTQYF.